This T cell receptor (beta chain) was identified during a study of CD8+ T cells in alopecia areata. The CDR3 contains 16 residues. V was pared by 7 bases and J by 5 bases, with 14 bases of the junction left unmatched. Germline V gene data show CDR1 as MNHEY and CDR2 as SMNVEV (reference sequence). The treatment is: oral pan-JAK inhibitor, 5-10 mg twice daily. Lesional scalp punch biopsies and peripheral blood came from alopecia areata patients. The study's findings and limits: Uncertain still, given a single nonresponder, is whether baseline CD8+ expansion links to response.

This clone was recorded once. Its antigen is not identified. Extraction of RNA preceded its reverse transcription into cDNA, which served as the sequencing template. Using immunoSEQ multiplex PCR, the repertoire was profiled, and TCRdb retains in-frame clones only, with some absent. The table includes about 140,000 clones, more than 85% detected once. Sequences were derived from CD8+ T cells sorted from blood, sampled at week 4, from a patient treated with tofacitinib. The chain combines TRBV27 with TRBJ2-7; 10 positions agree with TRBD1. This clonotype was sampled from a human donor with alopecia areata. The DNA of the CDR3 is TGTGCCAGCACTACTATGGGGACAGGGGACCTAAACGAGCAGTACTTC. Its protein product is CASTTMGTGDLNEQYF.